What follows is one T cell receptor (beta chain) and its context. What it recognizes is unknown. This record belongs to a study of brain T cells in children with intractable seizures. Measured with immunoSEQ multiplex PCR; TCRdb has only the in-frame clones, and not every one. This sample has some 76,000 clones, with 93% found just once. Whole-study results and caveats: Pre-surgery blood may have been undersampled, hiding some clones.

Sequencing was limited to surgery cases with top T cell transcript signatures in brain tissue. Germline V gene data show CDR1 as GTSNPN and CDR2 as SVGIG (reference sequence). Trimming removed 3 bases from V and 6 bases from J, with 11 bases in between. This CDR3 has 12 amino acids. This chain joins TRBV30 and TRBJ1-2; D not certain. Source: peripheral blood, taken at surgery. This clonotype was sampled from a boy under three years old with tuberous sclerosis and intractable seizures. The CDR3 coding sequence is TGTGCCTGGAGAGTAAGAGTTAATGGCTACACCTTC. Its protein is CAWRVRVNGYTF.